This T cell receptor beta chain was sequenced during a study of blood T cell repertoires in COVID-19. Overall study context: Samples of COVID-19 (acute and convalescent) were obtained from the United States, Italy and Spain. PBMCs, B-cell-depleted T cells, or T cells were the source of the cDNA or gDNA that made up the material.

In the source study's methods: Amplification of reference gene primers provided the estimated nucleated cell counts. The protocol was immunoSEQ multiplex PCR, while the TCRdb copy is restricted to in-frame clones and leaves out a portion. V, J and clone size are taken as reported in that table, and D and trimming were inferred from the DNA itself. The sample has approximately 410,000 clones; roughly 88% are singletons. The CDR3 length is 15 residues. Germline assignment: CDR1 MNHEY and CDR2 SVGAGI. Losses at the gene ends were 6 bases for V and 2 bases for J; bases not matched to a gene: 6. The sequenced material came from peripheral blood. This chain uses TRBV6-5 with TRBJ1-3; 8 bases are shared with TRBD1. The clonotype originates from a woman aged 25 to 39 with active or convalescent COVID-19. The CDR3 DNA reads TGTGCCAGCAGGACGGACAGGGTGGCTGGAAACACCATATATTTT. As protein: CASRTDRVAGNTIYF.